Presented here are 23 T cell receptor beta chains from one specimen sequenced in a study of shared clonotypes between healthy human individuals. Selected positively for CCR7 and CD45RO-negative, naive CD8 cells excluded terminally differentiated effector memory CD45RA+ cells. Some clones are missing from TCRdb's copy, which holds only in-frame ones; the method was immunoSEQ multiplex PCR. Of roughly 1,800,000 clones in the sample, about 95% were seen once. Material: naive CD8+ T cells sorted from blood. Receptors were obtained from a young man in good health.

The chain combines TRBV7-9 with TRBJ1-1; 10 bases are shared with TRBD1. The CDR3 length is 15 residues. Germline CDR1 is SEHNR and CDR2 is FQNEAQ (reference sequence). J lost 4 bases, V lost 2 bases, and 4 bases had no gene match. The CDR3: CASSLRTGGFTEAFF. CDR3 nucleotides: TGTGCCAGCAGCTTAAGGACAGGGGGATTCACTGAAGCTTTCTTT.

The count of this clone is one. V and J are TRBV6-1 and TRBJ2-1; D is undetermined. Between the trimmed V and J ends, which lost 6 bases and 8 bases, there was a span of 11 bases. The CDR3 totals 12 residues. Germline V gene lookup returns CDR1 MNHNS and CDR2 SASEGT. CDR3 residues: CASSPYSDEQFF. The CDR3 DNA follows: TGTGCCAGCAGCCCCTACAGCGATGAGCAGTTCTTC.

The gene calls are TRBV6-5 and TRBJ2-7; TRBD1 aligns across 7 bases. The CDR3 is 15 residues long. The V gene's germline CDR1 is MNHEY and CDR2 SVGAGI. V dropped 6 bases and J dropped 0; count of bases not matched to a gene: 8. The CDR3 nucleotides read TGTGCCAGCAGGCCCTTGGCAGGGGGCTCCTACGAGCAGTACTTC. This codes for CASRPLAGGSYEQYF.

This chain connects TRBV6-5 to TRBJ1-4, with D maybe TRBD1 (5 bases). Trimming removed 0 bases at V and 1 base at J, with 9 bases between. Germline-derived CDR1 and CDR2 are MNHEY and SVGAGI. CDR3 length equals 16 residues. The CDR3 DNA reads as TGTGCCAGCAGTTACTCGTGGGGGGAAACTAATGAAAAACTGTTTTTT. It yields the protein CASSYSWGETNEKLFF.

As regards this clone: No conserved phenylalanine or tryptophan is present at the end of the CDR3, so a read error is the likely explanation. Because the CDR3's place on the DNA is in doubt, the DNA is left out and the CDR3 is given as listed by TCRdb. This rearrangement joins TRBV6-1 to TRBJ2-7; TRBD2 reflects the table's D call only, with no check against the DNA. The CDR3 sequence runs 11 residues, both termini included. CDR1 and CDR2 (germline): MNHNS, SASEGT. Here the CDR3 reads CANPSGRAEDS.

This clone was observed a single time. V usage is TRBV5-6 and J usage is TRBJ2-5, with D perhaps matching TRBD2 (6 bases). V lost 0 bases, J lost 4 bases, and 10 bases lay in between. Germline CDR1 and CDR2: SGHDT and YYEEEE. This CDR3 contains 14 residues. The CDR3 region has the DNA TGTGCCAGCAGCTTGGCTACTAGCAGAGAGACCCAGTACTTC. Its protein is CASSLATSRETQYF.

This clone was recorded only once. Other nucleotide sequences in the sample specify the same CDR3. The chain has TRBV9 and TRBJ2-6; D ambiguous. The CDR3 has 14 residues. Germline CDR1 is SGDLS and CDR2 is YYNGEE. Trimming took off 0 bases at V and 1 base at J, with 2 bases between the two ends. The CDR3 DNA reads as TGTGCCAGCAGCGTAGGGTCTGGGGCCAACGTCCTGACTTTC. This codes for CASSVGSGANVLTF.

This clone occurred once. This chain links TRBV6-5 with TRBJ2-2; D unresolved. Germline V CDR1 and CDR2: MNHEY, SVGAGI. Trimming stripped 3 bases from V and 7 bases from J, with 12 bases between. The CDR3 runs to 14 residues. The CDR3 region has the DNA TGTGCCAGCAGTTATTTCTTACAGTACGGGGAGCTGTTTTTT. Its translation: CASSYFLQYGELFF.

The chain joins TRBV7-9 to TRBJ2-5; tentatively, D is TRBD1 (6 bases). CDR1 and CDR2 from the germline V gene are SEHNR and FQNEAQ (reference sequence). The CDR3 covers 11 residues. V was pared by 8 bases and J by 9 bases, with 13 bases between. The CDR3 nucleotides read TGTGCCAGCGACAGTAAGGGGGCCCAGTACTTC. Its translation is CASDSKGAQYF.

This rearrangement joins TRBV7-9 to TRBJ2-7; D unclear. CDR3 length: 13 residues. Trimming removed 2 bases at V and 3 bases at J, with 8 bases between. Germline values: CDR1 SEHNR, CDR2 FQNEAQ (reference sequence). The CDR3 loop is CASSLSMGYEQYF. In DNA form, the CDR3 reads TGTGCCAGCAGCTTAAGTATGGGCTACGAGCAGTACTTC.

V and J are TRBV19 and TRBJ1-1; D might be TRBD1 (6 bases). The CDR3 consists of 17 residues. The germline V gene has CDR1 LNHDA and CDR2 SQIVND (reference sequence). V lost 6 bases and J lost 3, with 23 bases in between. This CDR3 reads CASRSSGHANGDTEAFF. The CDR3 region has the DNA TGTGCCAGTAGATCCTCGGGACACGCTAACGGAGACACTGAAGCTTTCTTT.

Concerning this clone: Other nucleotide sequences in the sample specify the same CDR3. The V call is TRBV2, the J call TRBJ2-7; D possibly matches TRBD1 or TRBD2 (6 bases each). Germline lookup yields CDR1 SNHLY and CDR2 FYNNEI. Trimming removed 3 bases from V and 1 base from J, with 10 bases in between. The CDR3 is 14 amino acids. This CDR3 is CASSEGGESYEQYF. The CDR3 nucleotides read TGTGCCAGCAGTGAGGGGGGCGAATCCTACGAGCAGTACTTC.

This clone was seen a single time. The chain recombines TRBV7-9 with TRBJ2-4; D ambiguous. This CDR3 region has 15 residues. Germline V gives CDR1 SEHNR, CDR2 FQNEAQ (reference sequence). V shed 1 base and J shed 1 base, with 8 bases lying between them. CDR3 nucleotide sequence: TGTGCCAGCAGCTTAGGGTCGGTGGCCAAAAACATTCAGTACTTC. Its protein is CASSLGSVAKNIQYF.

The rearrangement joins TRBV30 to TRBJ2-3; 10 positions agree with TRBD2. The trim removed 5 bases at V and 2 bases at J, leaving 10 bases unmatched. The germline V gene encodes CDR1 GTSNPN and CDR2 SVGIG (reference sequence). There are 16 residues in the CDR3. The CDR3 reads CAWDLGTSAYTDTQYF. CDR3 coding DNA: TGTGCCTGGGATCTCGGGACTAGCGCCTACACAGATACGCAGTATTTT.

This clone was detected once. The chain is built from TRBV9 and TRBJ2-1, with TRBD1 matching 7 bases. This CDR3 is 19 amino acids long. The junction had 20 bases not matched to a gene; V was cut back by 0 bases and J by 8 bases. The V gene's germline CDR1 is SGDLS and CDR2 YYNGEE. The CDR3 protein is CASSVEGRGQGFSLDEQFF. In DNA form, the CDR3 reads TGTGCCAGCAGCGTAGAGGGAAGGGGGCAGGGTTTTTCGTTGGATGAGCAGTTCTTC.

This chain links TRBV12-5 with TRBJ2-5, with 11 bases fitting TRBD2. Germline CDR1 reads LGHNT; CDR2 reads FRNRAP. V was pared by 4 bases and J by 5 bases, with 12 bases of the junction left unmatched. CDR3 size: 17 residues. CDR3 sequence (DNA): TGTGCTAGTGGTTGGACCGTAGCGGGGGGGCCGGTGGAGACCCAGTACTTC. This sequence encodes CASGWTVAGGPVETQYF.

The chain recombines TRBV19 with TRBJ1-4, with 11 bases that match TRBD1. V gave up 10 bases and J gave up 8 bases; unmatched junction bases: 18. Germline CDR1 LNHDA, CDR2 SQIVND (reference sequence). This CDR3 has 17 residues. CDR3 region: CATSLRDRGSSTEKLFF. CDR3 sequence (DNA): TGTGCCACCTCACTCCGGGACAGGGGGAGTAGTACAGAAAAACTGTTTTTT.

The chain combines TRBV2 with TRBJ2-5, with 7 bases fitting TRBD1. V lost 4 bases, J lost 4 bases, and 6 bases stayed unmatched. There are 14 residues in the CDR3. CDR1 and CDR2 from the germline V gene are SNHLY and FYNNEI. CDR3 protein: CASSAGTEGETQYF. The CDR3 nucleotides read TGTGCCAGCAGTGCCGGGACAGAGGGAGAGACCCAGTACTTC.

The V call is TRBV27, the J call TRBJ2-1; TRBD2 matches 14 bases. Germline V gene data show CDR1 as MNHEY and CDR2 as SMNVEV (reference sequence). CDR3 length: 19 amino acids. V trimming: 6 bases; J trimming: 10 bases; junction bases outside the gene matches: 20. This chain's CDR3 is CASSYGAGTGLAGVNEQFF. The DNA for the CDR3 is TGTGCCAGCAGCTATGGAGCAGGGACGGGACTAGCGGGAGTCAACGAGCAGTTCTTC.

V usage is TRBV19 and J usage is TRBJ2-1; D is unresolved. Germline V gene data show CDR1 as LNHDA and CDR2 as SQIVND (reference sequence). V was shortened by 5 bases and J by 2 bases, with 7 bases between the two germline ends. There are 13 residues in the CDR3. CDR3 in DNA: TGTGCCAGTAGTGCCGACACCTACAATGAGCAGTTCTTC. The encoded protein is CASSADTYNEQFF.

The gene calls are TRBV7-9 and TRBJ2-7; the match to TRBD2 covers 8 bases. V shed 2 bases, J shed 5 bases, and the junction held 8 bases outside the gene matches. The CDR3 contains 15 residues. Per the germline V gene, CDR1 is SEHNR and CDR2 is FQNEAQ (reference sequence). The CDR3 loop is CASSLSRGGINEQYF. The CDR3 nucleotides are TGTGCCAGCAGCTTATCCCGGGGGGGGATAAACGAGCAGTACTTC. The variable domain in full, with the rest retrieved from reference TRBV7-9 and TRBJ2-7, is DTGVSQNPRHKITKRGQNVTFRCDPISEHNRLYWYRQTLGQGPEFLTYFQNEAQLEKSRLLSDRFSAERPKGSFSTLEIQRTEQGDSAMYLCASSLSRGGINEQYFGPGTRLTVT.

This chain joins TRBV7-6 and TRBJ2-5; perhaps D is TRBD1 or TRBD2 (5 bases each). The length of the CDR3 is 17 residues. Trimming removed 1 base at V and 2 bases at J, with 17 bases between. The germline V gene has CDR1 SGHVS and CDR2 FNYEAQ. The CDR3 nucleotides are TGTGCCAGCAGCTTAGGGGACGCAGGGAAACTTCAAGAGACCCAGTACTTC. Its protein product is CASSLGDAGKLQETQYF.

This chain links TRBV27 with TRBJ1-1, with 12 bases identical to TRBD1. V shed 3 bases, J shed 2 bases, and the junction held 4 bases outside the gene matches. In germline, CDR1 is MNHEY, CDR2 SMNVEV (reference sequence). This CDR3 comprises 16 residues. CDR3 sequence reads: CASSLGQGAVNTEAFF. As DNA, the CDR3 is TGTGCCAGCAGTTTGGGACAGGGGGCCGTAAACACTGAAGCTTTCTTT.